The present T cell receptor beta chain was sequenced within a study of T cell responses to AZD1222 COVID-19 vaccine. Only in-frame clones appear in the TCRdb table, and some are missing; sequencing was by immunoSEQ multiplex PCR. Counted here are around 120,000 clones, 85% to 90% occurring once; the ten biggest clones make up 17%. The study pooled second doses at about 4 or about 12 weeks. The V end lost 6 bases, the J end lost 1 base, and 9 bases lay between the germline ends. Germline V gives CDR1 ENHRY, CDR2 SYGVKD. The CDR3 consists of 14 residues. This chain uses TRBV10-3 with TRBJ2-2, with a tentative D call TRBD1 (6 bases). This specimen consisted of peripheral blood, obtained 28 days after the second AZD1222 dose. The TCR sequence derives from an adult who received the AZD1222 COVID-19 vaccine. DNA of the CDR3: TGTGCCATCAGCCTGACAGGGAACACCGGGGAGCTGTTTTTT. This codes for CAISLTGNTGELFF.